This TCR beta chain is from a study of blood T cells in healthy people across ages. The CDR3 runs to 15 residues. V shed 6 bases and J shed 5 bases, with 20 bases lying between them. The V gene's germline CDR1 is DFQATT and CDR2 SNEGSKA (reference sequence). The sample holds a few counts of this clonotype. With a J-beta primer mix and a sample-barcoded 5' primer, a second PCR ran about 6 to 11 cycles. One entry per CDR3 protein results from TCRdb running MiXCR on the 5' RACE reads. The table has about 1.7 million distinct CDR3 sequences, approximately 30% seen once; the top ten hold approximately 7.7%.

This chain uses TRBV20-1 with TRBJ2-1; possibly TRBD1 for D (6 bases). The sample comprised blood. The TCR comes from a woman aged 25 to 39 in good health. CDR3 nucleotides: TGCAGTGCCAGGGGTTTGCGGAGAAGCGACAATGAGCAGTTCTTC. This sequence encodes CSARGLRRSDNEQFF.